The sequence of this TCR beta chain was determined in a study of shared clonotypes between healthy human individuals. Looked up from germline, CDR1 is SGHRS and CDR2 is YFSETQ. The CDR3 sequence is 15 residues long. The ends lost 0 bases at V and 6 bases at J; junction bases unmatched: 5. The protocol was immunoSEQ multiplex PCR, while the TCRdb copy is restricted to in-frame clones and leaves out a portion. This sample has about 470,000 clones; roughly 83% occur once, and the top ten carry approximately 13%. Genomic DNA for unsorted samples was obtained from 80 million to 100 million PBMCs. This sequence joins TRBV5-1 and TRBJ2-7; 11 positions match TRBD1. The sequenced sample was PBMCs. This receptor was identified in a middle-aged woman in good health. Some clones in this sample may be carry-over from other donors' samples. CDR3 nucleotide sequence: TGCGCCAGCAGCTTGGAGCCGGGACAGGGGGTCGAGCAGTACTTC. As protein: CASSLEPGQGVEQYF.